This is a list of T cell receptor beta chains from one sample in a study of T cells expressing NK-cell markers. TCRdb reanalyzed the 5' RACE reads and collapses them to one entry per CDR3 protein, without DNA. Its listing shows 400,000 to 500,000 distinct CDR3 sequences. The sample taken for sequencing was blood T cells: a sorted CD56 or NKG2C T cell subset, CD4+ or CD8+ T cells, or bulk PBMC T cells (not recorded which). These receptors came from a woman aged 18 to 75 in good health. CDR3s include the opening cysteine and the closing phenylalanine or tryptophan.

v_call: TRBV7-3; j_call: TRBJ2-1; cdr3_aa: CASSFDRGSEQFF
v_call: TRBV7-9; j_call: TRBJ2-3; cdr3_aa: CASSPLRQTSTDTQYF
v_call: TRBV7-2; j_call: TRBJ2-2; cdr3_aa: CASSFRQGDGSGELFF
v_call: TRBV12-3/TRBV12-4; j_call: TRBJ2-1; cdr3_aa: CASSRTLAGAYEQFF
v_call: TRBV20-1; j_call: TRBJ2-5; cdr3_aa: CSGLAGGLKTQYF
v_call: TRBV12-3/TRBV12-4; j_call: TRBJ1-5; cdr3_aa: CASSKGTGHSNQPQHF
v_call: TRBV12-3/TRBV12-4; j_call: TRBJ1-5; cdr3_aa: CASILGLEGQPQHF
v_call: TRBV5-5; j_call: TRBJ2-3; cdr3_aa: CASSEGTSGSIMDTQYF
v_call: TRBV12-3/TRBV12-4; j_call: TRBJ2-1; cdr3_aa: CASSLGMASDEQFF
v_call: TRBV12-3/TRBV12-4; j_call: TRBJ2-3; cdr3_aa: CASSPPLGGWLGTQYF
v_call: TRBV7-9; j_call: TRBJ2-7; cdr3_aa: CASSQRQESTYEQYF
v_call: TRBV2; j_call: TRBJ2-7; cdr3_aa: CARGLAGGYEQYF
v_call: TRBV6-2/TRBV6-3; j_call: TRBJ1-2; cdr3_aa: CASSSGTSYGYTF
v_call: TRBV7-9; j_call: TRBJ2-1; cdr3_aa: CASSSTGGPYNEQFF
v_call: TRBV6-2/TRBV6-3; j_call: TRBJ1-3; cdr3_aa: CASRGYGNTIYF
v_call: TRBV25-1; j_call: TRBJ2-7; cdr3_aa: CASSESGGPHYEQYF
v_call: TRBV13; j_call: TRBJ2-5; cdr3_aa: CASSQDQETQYF
v_call: TRBV5-6; j_call: TRBJ1-3; cdr3_aa: CASSIYPGGRNTIYF
v_call: TRBV4-3; j_call: TRBJ2-1; cdr3_aa: CASSQGAGHNEQFF
v_call: TRBV7-9; j_call: TRBJ2-1; cdr3_aa: CASSSRQNNEQFF